This passage covers 11 T cell receptor beta chains from one sample sequenced in a study of blood T cell repertoires in COVID-19. TCRdb's table, derived via immunoSEQ multiplex PCR, lists solely in-frame clones and lacks some. Counted here are approximately 230,000 clones, just under 85% occurring once; the ten biggest clones make up around 16%. Sequencing was performed on PBMCs or T cells enriched from blood (not recorded which). Receptors originate from a middle-aged man who had recovered from COVID-19.

The chain combines TRBV3-1 (or the pseudogene TRBV3-2) with TRBJ1-1, with D possibly matching TRBD1 (6 bases). The CDR3 runs 14 residues. V was cut by 2 bases and J by 5 bases, with 12 bases left in between. Per germline, CDR1 LGHDT and CDR2 YNNKEL (reference sequence). In DNA, the CDR3 is TGTGCCAGCAGCCAACTACAGGGCCGTACTGAAGCTTTCTTT. It encodes CASSQLQGRTEAFF.

The chain is built from TRBV27 and TRBJ2-7; 10 positions agree with TRBD2. V lost 2 bases and J lost 4; bases outside the gene matches: 5. Germline-derived CDR1 and CDR2 are MNHEY and SMNVEV (reference sequence). The CDR3 consists of 15 residues. CDR3 protein: CASSLKASGSYEQYF. DNA for the CDR3: TGTGCCAGCAGTTTAAAGGCTAGCGGGAGTTACGAGCAGTACTTC.

The CDR3: CATSPSTGELFF. In DNA, the CDR3 is TGTGCCACCAGCCCATCCACCGGGGAGCTGTTTTTT. J is TRBJ2-2 and V is TRBV24-1; D remains unclear. Germline CDR1 KGHDR, CDR2 SFDVKD. The CDR3 loop spans 12 amino acids. Trimming removed 7 bases at V and 4 bases at J, with 6 bases between.

The chain recombines TRBV6-2 or TRBV6-3 with TRBJ2-5, with D maybe TRBD2 (6 bases). Looked up from germline, CDR1 is MNHEY and CDR2 is SVGEGT. The germline V and J ends were trimmed by 0 bases and 1 base, with 12 bases remaining between them. This CDR3 is built from 16 residues. The CDR3, as DNA: TGTGCCAGCAGTTACTCGATCGGGAGTGTCCAAGAGACCCAGTACTTC. Its translation is CASSYSIGSVQETQYF.

The chain employs TRBV2 and TRBJ2-5; 7 bases agree with TRBD1. CDR1 is SNHLY and CDR2 is FYNNEI in the germline V gene. With V trimmed by 7 bases and J by 1 base, 3 bases remained unmatched. CDR3 length: 13 amino acids. In nucleotides, the CDR3 is TGTGCCAGCATGAGGACAGGCCAAGAGACCCAGTACTTC. This gives the protein CASMRTGQETQYF.

The CDR3 region is CASSHTGGSYEQYF. The CDR3 DNA reads as TGCGCCAGCAGCCATACAGGGGGTTCCTACGAGCAGTACTTC. The chain carries TRBV4-3 and TRBJ2-7; 8 nucleotides align to TRBD1. The CDR3 is 14 amino acids. Germline loops: CDR1 LGHNA, CDR2 YSLEER. Losses at the gene ends were 3 bases for V and 1 base for J; bases not matched to a gene: 2.

The rearrangement links TRBV28 to TRBJ1-2; weak D call: TRBD1 (5 bases). V shed 4 bases and J shed 6 bases, with 15 bases lying between them. The CDR3 runs to 14 residues. Germline V CDR1 and CDR2: MDHEN, SYDVKM. CDR3 protein: CASSSVGSGDGYTF. The CDR3 DNA sequence: TGTGCCAGCAGTTCCGTCGGGTCGGGGGATGGCTACACCTTC.

The J gene is TRBJ2-1, the V gene TRBV9, with 10 nucleotides matching TRBD1. J gave up 5 bases and V 3 bases, and 2 bases lay outside the gene matches. The germline V gene has CDR1 SGDLS and CDR2 YYNGEE. This CDR3 comprises 14 residues. This CDR3 is CASSGGQGNNEQFF. CDR3 nucleotides: TGTGCCAGCAGCGGGGGACAGGGGAACAATGAGCAGTTCTTC.

The chain has TRBV28 and TRBJ2-7, with D possibly matching TRBD2 (5 bases). This CDR3 comprises 14 residues. With 10 bases removed from V and 3 bases from J, the gap between germline ends came to 19 bases. The germline V gene has CDR1 MDHEN and CDR2 SYDVKM. CDR3 loop: CATRGWGEFYEQYF. Written as DNA, the CDR3 is TGTGCCACCCGAGGCTGGGGAGAATTCTACGAGCAGTACTTC.

The chain uses TRBV7-2 and TRBJ1-1; weak D call: TRBD1 (5 bases). The CDR3 contains 14 residues. Per germline, CDR1 SGHTA and CDR2 FQGNSA. V was trimmed by 4 bases and J by 4 bases, leaving 13 bases between them. CDR3 protein: CASSSTGRRTEAFF. The CDR3 nucleotides read TGTGCCAGCAGCTCTACAGGTAGGCGCACTGAAGCTTTCTTT.

V and J are TRBV7-9 and TRBJ2-6, with D unclear. V dropped 5 bases and J dropped 3 bases, with 8 bases sitting between them. Germline CDR1 is SEHNR and CDR2 is FQNEAQ (reference sequence). The CDR3 consists of 14 residues. This chain's CDR3 is CASSRLYGANVLTF. The CDR3 DNA reads TGTGCCAGCAGCCGCCTCTATGGGGCCAACGTCCTGACTTTC. The whole variable domain, filled in from reference TRBV7-9 and TRBJ2-6, reads DTGVSQNPRHKITKRGQNVTFRCDPISEHNRLYWYRQTLGQGPEFLTYFQNEAQLEKSRLLSDRFSAERPKGSFSTLEIQRTEQGDSAMYLCASSRLYGANVLTFGAGSRLTVL.